This T cell receptor beta chain was captured in a study of PD-L1 blockade in urothelial cancer. Study-level information: Prior chemotherapy ranged from 0 to 3 regimens per patient.

Sequenced by immunoSEQ multiplex PCR; TCRdb stores in-frame clones only, minus some. The data hold about 74,000 clones, with under 90% observed a single time. Time point reported: pretreatment peripheral blood. The specimen was PBMCs, collected around atezolizumab (anti-PD-L1) treatment. The clonotype was recovered from a man aged 65-85 years with urothelial cancer.

The CDR3 loop is CASSSISGLDAEQYF. Written as DNA, the CDR3 is TGTGCCAGCAGCTCAATTTCTGGACTAGACGCCGAGCAGTACTTC. V gene TRBV9 combines with J gene TRBJ2-7, with TRBD2 identical over 7 bases. The junction had 13 bases not matched to a gene; V was cut back by 4 bases and J by 6 bases. Germline V gene lookup returns CDR1 SGDLS and CDR2 YYNGEE. This CDR3 has 15 amino acids.